This entry lists 19 T cell receptor beta chains sequenced from one sample in a study of shared clonotypes between healthy human individuals. Libraries were prepared by immunoSEQ multiplex PCR; TCRdb keeps only in-frame clonotypes and omits some of them. The sample consists of over a million clones, 95% to 97% of them appearing once. Sequencing used naive CD4+ T cells sorted from blood. Noted subset: CD45RA+ positively selected. The receptors were sampled from a man aged 30 to 39 in good health.

The chain recombines TRBV2 with TRBJ1-1; D not resolved. The germline V gene has CDR1 SNHLY and CDR2 FYNNEI. The V gene lost 2 bases and the J gene lost 5 bases, with 9 bases spanning the gap. This CDR3 contains 13 residues. Here the CDR3 DNA reads TGTGCCAGCAGTGAATCCGGGATGACTGAAGCTTTCTTT. Translating it yields CASSESGMTEAFF.

The rearrangement uses TRBV9 and TRBJ2-1; 7 bases agree with TRBD1. The length of the CDR3 is 15 residues. V trimming: 4 bases; J trimming: 8 bases; junction bases outside the gene matches: 12. CDR1 is SGDLS, CDR2 YYNGEE, per germline. The CDR3 region has the DNA TGTGCCAGCAGCCCCACCGGACAGGTTCGCCATGAGCAGTTCTTC. Translating it yields CASSPTGQVRHEQFF.

V usage is TRBV4-1 and J usage is TRBJ2-7; 7 bases are shared with TRBD1. V trimming: 0 bases; J trimming: 1 base; junction bases outside the gene matches: 15. Germline CDR1 reads MGHRA; CDR2 reads YSYEKL. This CDR3 spans 19 amino acids. The CDR3 DNA reads as TGCGCCAGCAGCCAAGAAGACCGTACAGACAGGGATCCTTCCTACGAGCAGTACTTC. This translates into CASSQEDRTDRDPSYEQYF.

The chain combines TRBV5-4 with TRBJ2-3; 7 positions agree with TRBD2. The CDR3 runs 16 residues. V dropped 5 bases and J dropped 1; count of bases not matched to a gene: 10. CDR1 is SGHNT, CDR2 YYREEE, per germline (reference sequence). CDR3 nucleotide sequence: TGTGCCAGCAGACCAAAGCGGGGAGGAGGCACAGATACGCAGTATTTT. As protein: CASRPKRGGGTDTQYF.

This chain links TRBV2 with TRBJ2-1; 7 nucleotides match TRBD2. J was trimmed by 3 bases and V by 3 bases; bases with no gene match: 2. Germline CDR1 SNHLY, CDR2 FYNNEI. This CDR3 spans 14 amino acids. CDR3 sequence (DNA): TGTGCCAGCAGTGAGAGCGGGGTCTACAATGAGCAGTTCTTC. It translates to CASSESGVYNEQFF.

The chain recombines TRBV5-1 with TRBJ2-3; TRBD1 aligns across 9 bases. Losses at the gene ends were 2 bases for V and 2 bases for J; bases not matched to a gene: 12. The CDR3 spans 18 residues. The germline CDR1 and CDR2 sequences are SGHRS and YFSETQ. The CDR3: CASSLPSGTGTNTDTQYF. The CDR3 nucleotides read TGCGCCAGCAGCTTACCCTCCGGGACAGGGACTAACACAGATACGCAGTATTTT.

The CDR3 protein is CASSLIHYGYTF. DNA of the CDR3: TGTGCCAGCAGCTTGATCCACTATGGCTACACCTTC. The rearrangement uses TRBV7-8 and TRBJ1-2, with D unresolved. CDR1 and CDR2 (germline): SGHVS, FQNEAQ. CDR3 size: 12 residues. Trimming left V 3 bases short and J 3 bases short, with 5 bases between.

This chain links TRBV15 with TRBJ2-1; maybe TRBD1 (5 bases). Germline V gene data show CDR1 as LNHNV and CDR2 as YYDKDF (reference sequence). The ends were cut back, 0 bases at V and 15 bases at J, with 12 bases in the middle. The length of the CDR3 is 12 residues. CDR3 residues: CATSRDSLTGFF. CDR3 DNA sequence: TGTGCCACCAGCAGAGATTCCTTAACAGGGTTCTTC. Combining the CDR3 with reference TRBV15 and TRBJ2-1 gives the whole variable domain DAMVIQNPRYQVTQFGKPVTLSCSQTLNHNVMYWYQQKSSQAPKLLFHYYDKDFNNEADTPDNFQSRRPNTSFCFLDIRSPGLGDTAMYLCATSRDSLTGFFGPGTRLTVL.

This chain links TRBV29-1 with TRBJ1-2; possibly TRBD1 for D (5 bases). The germline gives CDR1 SQVTM, CDR2 ANQGSEA. The CDR3 consists of 12 residues. Trimming pared 7 bases from V and 4 bases from J, leaving 13 bases between. CDR3 in amino acids: CSARDGPYGYTF. The CDR3 region has the DNA TGCAGCGCCCGGGACGGACCCTATGGCTACACCTTC.

This chain uses TRBV9 with TRBJ2-1; D gene unclear. The CDR3 sequence is 15 residues long. Per the germline V gene, CDR1 is SGDLS and CDR2 is YYNGEE. Trimming shortened V by 3 bases and J by 4 bases, and 14 bases separated the two germline ends. CDR3 coding DNA: TGTGCCAGCAGCGAGGAGATCCAGATTTACAATGAGCAGTTCTTC. Protein: CASSEEIQIYNEQFF. Complete variable domain (other parts from reference TRBV9 and TRBJ2-1): DSGVTQTPKHLITATGQRVTLRCSPRSGDLSVYWYQQSLDQGLQFLIQYYNGEERAKGNILERFSAQQFPDLHSELNLSSLELGDSALYFCASSEEIQIYNEQFFGPGTRLTVL.

V gene TRBV5-1 combines with J gene TRBJ1-5, with D perhaps matching TRBD1 (6 bases). CDR3 length: 15 residues. Germline CDR1 and CDR2: SGHRS and YFSETQ. Trimming took 0 bases from V and 6 from J, leaving 13 bases between them. The CDR3 sequence is CASSLDSGAPQPQHF. In nucleotides, the CDR3 is TGCGCCAGCAGCTTGGACTCGGGGGCACCTCAGCCCCAGCATTTT.

The V call is TRBV28, the J call TRBJ1-5; D gene unclear. The V end lost 2 bases, the J end lost 4 bases, and 15 bases lay between the germline ends. CDR3 length: 16 residues. The V gene's germline CDR1 is MDHEN and CDR2 SYDVKM. Here the CDR3 DNA reads TGTGCCAGCAGTTTACTTTCCCGGGGTCGGAATCAGCCCCAGCATTTT. It translates to CASSLLSRGRNQPQHF.

Comment on this clone: In the same sample, other DNA sequences code for this CDR3. This chain connects TRBV5-4 to TRBJ1-2, with D perhaps matching TRBD1 (5 bases). This CDR3 comprises 14 residues. The V gene lost 0 bases and the J gene lost 0 bases, with 6 bases spanning the gap. From germline, CDR1 is SGHNT and CDR2 YYREEE (reference sequence). CDR3 bases: TGTGCCAGCAGCTTGGCAGGGACTAACTATGGCTACACCTTC. This sequence encodes CASSLAGTNYGYTF.

Points on this clone: Distinct nucleotide sequences in the sample also encode this CDR3. The chain combines TRBV5-1 with TRBJ2-3, with TRBD1 matching 8 bases. The germline V gene has CDR1 SGHRS and CDR2 YFSETQ. Losses at the gene ends were 4 bases for V and 3 bases for J; bases not matched to a gene: 4. The CDR3 is 14 residues long. CDR3 sequence: CASSRRTGTDTQYF. The CDR3 DNA is TGCGCCAGCAGCCGAAGGACAGGGACAGATACGCAGTATTTT.

This clone was counted once. This rearrangement joins TRBV7-8 to TRBJ2-1, with D perhaps TRBD1 or TRBD2 (6 bases each). This CDR3 has 14 amino acids. V lost 8 bases, J lost 2 bases, and 13 bases lay in between. CDR1 is SGHVS and CDR2 is FQNEAQ in the germline V gene. The CDR3 bases are TGTGCCAGCGGTATGGGGGGCACCTACAATGAGCAGTTCTTC. Translating it yields CASGMGGTYNEQFF.

The chain employs TRBV5-1 and TRBJ1-1; the D gene is possibly TRBD1 (5 bases). Germline V CDR1 and CDR2: SGHRS, YFSETQ. The CDR3 is 14 amino acids. V was trimmed by 2 bases and J by 1 base, leaving 9 bases between them. CDR3 DNA: TGCGCCAGCAGCTTTGACAGTGAGAACACTGAAGCTTTCTTT. Translating it yields CASSFDSENTEAFF.

The V and J genes are TRBV7-8 and TRBJ2-7, with TRBD2 matching over 11 bases. This CDR3 is built from 14 residues. Trimming took 5 bases from V and 3 from J; bases not matched to a gene: 3. Per germline, CDR1 SGHVS and CDR2 FQNEAQ. The CDR3 DNA follows: TGTGCCAGCAGCGCGGGACTAGCGGACTACGAGCAGTACTTC. Translated: CASSAGLADYEQYF.

In its sample, this clone was seen a few times. The chain is built from TRBV2 and TRBJ1-5, with TRBD1 matching over 9 bases. The CDR3 has 14 amino acids. V was pared by 8 bases and J by 3 bases, with 5 bases of the junction left unmatched. CDR1 and CDR2 from the germline V gene are SNHLY and FYNNEI. The CDR3 DNA is TGTGCCAGCCAGACAGGGGGGAACAATCAGCCCCAGCATTTT. Translation gives CASQTGGNNQPQHF.

This CDR3 reads CASSRQGGTGELFF. CDR3 sequence (DNA): TGTGCCAGTAGTAGGCAGGGCGGCACCGGGGAGCTGTTTTTT. The chain couples TRBV19 to TRBJ2-2; TRBD1 is a possible D gene (5 bases). Per germline, CDR1 LNHDA and CDR2 SQIVND (reference sequence). The CDR3 consists of 14 residues. Trimming shortened V by 4 bases and J by 4 bases, and 10 bases separated the two germline ends.